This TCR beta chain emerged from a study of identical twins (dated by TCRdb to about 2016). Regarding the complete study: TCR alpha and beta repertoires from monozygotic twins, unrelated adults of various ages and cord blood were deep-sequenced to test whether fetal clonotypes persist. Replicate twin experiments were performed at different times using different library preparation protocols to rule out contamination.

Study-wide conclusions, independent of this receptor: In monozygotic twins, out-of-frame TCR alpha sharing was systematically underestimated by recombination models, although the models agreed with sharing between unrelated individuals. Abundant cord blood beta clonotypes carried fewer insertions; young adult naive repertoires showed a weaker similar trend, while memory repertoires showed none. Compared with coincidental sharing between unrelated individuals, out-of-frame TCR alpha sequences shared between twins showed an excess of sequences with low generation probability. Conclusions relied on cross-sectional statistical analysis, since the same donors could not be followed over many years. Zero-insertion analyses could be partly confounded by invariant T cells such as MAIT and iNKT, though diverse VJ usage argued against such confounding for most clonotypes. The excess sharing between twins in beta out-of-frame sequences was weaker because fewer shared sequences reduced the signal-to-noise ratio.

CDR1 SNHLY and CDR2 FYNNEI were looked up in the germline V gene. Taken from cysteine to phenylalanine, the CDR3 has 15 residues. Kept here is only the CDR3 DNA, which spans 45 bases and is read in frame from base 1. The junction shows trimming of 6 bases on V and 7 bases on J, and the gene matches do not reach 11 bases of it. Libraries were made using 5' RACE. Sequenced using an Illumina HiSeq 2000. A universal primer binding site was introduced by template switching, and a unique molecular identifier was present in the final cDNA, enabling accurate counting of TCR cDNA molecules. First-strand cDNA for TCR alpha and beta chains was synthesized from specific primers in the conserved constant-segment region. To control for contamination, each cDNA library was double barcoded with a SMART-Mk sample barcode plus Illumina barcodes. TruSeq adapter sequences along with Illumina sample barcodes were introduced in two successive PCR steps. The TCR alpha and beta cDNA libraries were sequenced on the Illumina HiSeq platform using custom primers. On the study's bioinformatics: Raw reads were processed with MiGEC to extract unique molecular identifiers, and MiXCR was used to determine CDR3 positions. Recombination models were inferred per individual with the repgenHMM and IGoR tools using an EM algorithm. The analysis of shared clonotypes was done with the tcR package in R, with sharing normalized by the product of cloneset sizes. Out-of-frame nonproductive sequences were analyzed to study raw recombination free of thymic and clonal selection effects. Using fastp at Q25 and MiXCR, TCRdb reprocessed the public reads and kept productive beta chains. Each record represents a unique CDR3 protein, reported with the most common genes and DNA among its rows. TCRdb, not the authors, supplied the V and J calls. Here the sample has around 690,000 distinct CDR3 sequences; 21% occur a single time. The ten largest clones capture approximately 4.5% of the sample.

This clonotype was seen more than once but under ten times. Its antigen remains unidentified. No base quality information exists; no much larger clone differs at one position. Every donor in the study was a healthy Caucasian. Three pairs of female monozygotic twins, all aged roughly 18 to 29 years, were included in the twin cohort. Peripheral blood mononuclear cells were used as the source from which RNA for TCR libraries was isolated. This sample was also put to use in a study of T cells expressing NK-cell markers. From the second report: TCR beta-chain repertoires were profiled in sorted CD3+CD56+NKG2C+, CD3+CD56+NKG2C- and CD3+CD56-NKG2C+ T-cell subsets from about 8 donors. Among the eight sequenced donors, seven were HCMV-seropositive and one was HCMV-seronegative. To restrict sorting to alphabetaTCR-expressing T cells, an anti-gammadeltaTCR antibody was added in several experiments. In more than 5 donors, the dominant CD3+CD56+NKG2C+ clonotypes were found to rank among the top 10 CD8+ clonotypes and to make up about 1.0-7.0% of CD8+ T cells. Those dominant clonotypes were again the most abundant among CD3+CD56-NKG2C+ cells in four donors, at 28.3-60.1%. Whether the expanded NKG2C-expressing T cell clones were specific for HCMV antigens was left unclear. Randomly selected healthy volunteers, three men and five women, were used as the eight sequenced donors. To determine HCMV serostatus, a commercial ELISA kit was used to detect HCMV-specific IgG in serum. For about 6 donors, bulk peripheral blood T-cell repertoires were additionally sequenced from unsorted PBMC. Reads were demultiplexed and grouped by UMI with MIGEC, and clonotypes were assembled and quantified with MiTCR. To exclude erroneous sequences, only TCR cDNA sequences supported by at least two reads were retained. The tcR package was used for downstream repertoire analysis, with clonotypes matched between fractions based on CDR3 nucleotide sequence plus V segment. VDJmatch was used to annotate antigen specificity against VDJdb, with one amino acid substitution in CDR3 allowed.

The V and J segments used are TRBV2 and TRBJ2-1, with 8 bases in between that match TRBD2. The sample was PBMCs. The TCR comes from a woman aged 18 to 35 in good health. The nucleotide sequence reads TGTGCCAGCAGGCTCTCCGGGACTAGTGGGAATGAGCAGTTCTTC. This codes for CASRLSGTSGNEQFF. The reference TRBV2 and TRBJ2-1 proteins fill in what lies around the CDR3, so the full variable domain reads EPEVTQTPSHQVTQMGQEVILRCVPISNHLYFYWYRQILGQKVEFLVSFYNNEISEKSEIFDDQFSVERPDGSNFTLKIRSTKLEDSAMYFCASRLSGTSGNEQFFGPGTRLTVL.